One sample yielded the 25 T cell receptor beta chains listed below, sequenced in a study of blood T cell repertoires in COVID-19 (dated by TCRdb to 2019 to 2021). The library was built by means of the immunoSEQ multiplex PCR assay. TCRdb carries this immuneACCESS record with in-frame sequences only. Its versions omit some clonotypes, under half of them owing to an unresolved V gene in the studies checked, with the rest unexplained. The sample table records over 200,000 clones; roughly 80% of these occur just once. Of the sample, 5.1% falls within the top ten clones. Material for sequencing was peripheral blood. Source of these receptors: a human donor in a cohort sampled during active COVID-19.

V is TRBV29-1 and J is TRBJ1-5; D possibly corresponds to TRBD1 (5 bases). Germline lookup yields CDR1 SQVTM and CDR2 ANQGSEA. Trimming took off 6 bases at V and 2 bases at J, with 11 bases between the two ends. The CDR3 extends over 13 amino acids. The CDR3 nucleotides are TGCAGCGTCTCCCCGGGGGGCAATCAGCCCCAGCATTTT. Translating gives CSVSPGGNQPQHF. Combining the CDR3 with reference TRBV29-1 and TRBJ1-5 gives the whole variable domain SAVISQKPSRDICQRGTSLTIQCQVDSQVTMMFWYRQQPGQSLTLIATANQGSEATYESGFVIDKFPISRPNLTFSTLTVSNMSPEDSSIYLCSVSPGGNQPQHFGDGTRLSIL.

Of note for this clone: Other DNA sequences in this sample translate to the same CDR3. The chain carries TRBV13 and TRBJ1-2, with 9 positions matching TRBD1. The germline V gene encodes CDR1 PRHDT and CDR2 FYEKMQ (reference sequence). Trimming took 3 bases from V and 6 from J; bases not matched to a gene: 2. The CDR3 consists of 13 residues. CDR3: CASSLGQGDGYTF. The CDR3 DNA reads TGTGCCAGCAGCTTGGGACAGGGAGATGGCTACACCTTC.

The CDR3 DNA reads as TGTGCCAGCAGCTTCGACATTAGCAATCAGCCCCAGCATTTT. Translated, it gives CASSFDISNQPQHF. The rearrangement joins TRBV7-2 to TRBJ1-5; no firm D call. Per the germline V gene, CDR1 is SGHTA and CDR2 is FQGNSA. Deletions cut 3 bases from V and 0 bases from J, with 6 bases between. CDR3 size: 14 residues.

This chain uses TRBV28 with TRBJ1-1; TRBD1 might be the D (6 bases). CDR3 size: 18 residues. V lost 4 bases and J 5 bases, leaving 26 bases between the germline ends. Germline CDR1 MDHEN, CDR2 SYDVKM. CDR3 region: CASSSPKGVGQRRTEAFF. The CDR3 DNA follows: TGTGCCAGCAGTTCCCCGAAAGGGGTTGGACAGCGAAGAACTGAAGCTTTCTTT.

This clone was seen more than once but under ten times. DNA of the CDR3: TGTGCCAGCAGCTTGGACAGGGAACAAGAGACCCAGTACTTC. It specifies CASSLDREQETQYF. The chain couples TRBV5-4 to TRBJ2-5, with D perhaps TRBD1 (6 bases). V was trimmed by 0 bases and J by 2 bases, leaving 8 bases between them. The germline gives CDR1 SGHNT, CDR2 YYREEE (reference sequence). The CDR3 runs 14 residues.

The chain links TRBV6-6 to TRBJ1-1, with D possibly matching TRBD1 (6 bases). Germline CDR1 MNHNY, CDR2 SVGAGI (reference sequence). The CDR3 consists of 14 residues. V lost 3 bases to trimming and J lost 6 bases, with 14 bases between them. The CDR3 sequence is CASSYPTGLSEAFF. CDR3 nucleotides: TGTGCCAGCAGTTATCCAACAGGGTTATCTGAAGCTTTCTTT.

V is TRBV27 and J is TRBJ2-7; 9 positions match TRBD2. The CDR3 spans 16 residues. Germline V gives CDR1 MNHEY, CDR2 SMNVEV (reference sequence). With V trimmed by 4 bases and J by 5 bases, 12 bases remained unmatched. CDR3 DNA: TGTGCCAGCAGTTCCCCTGGGAGCGGGAGGAACCACGAGCAGTACTTC. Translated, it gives CASSSPGSGRNHEQYF.

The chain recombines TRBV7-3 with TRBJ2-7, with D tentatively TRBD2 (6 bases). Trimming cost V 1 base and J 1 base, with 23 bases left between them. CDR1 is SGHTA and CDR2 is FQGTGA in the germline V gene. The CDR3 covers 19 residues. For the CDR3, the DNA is TGTGCCAGCAGCTTAAGGACCCCTAGCGCGCGCCGGAGATCCTACGAGCAGTACTTC. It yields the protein CASSLRTPSARRRSYEQYF.

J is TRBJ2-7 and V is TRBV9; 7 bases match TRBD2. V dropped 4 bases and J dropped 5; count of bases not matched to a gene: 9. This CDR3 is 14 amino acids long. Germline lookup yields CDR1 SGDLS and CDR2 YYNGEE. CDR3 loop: CASSPGSGTHEQYF. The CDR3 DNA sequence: TGTGCCAGCAGCCCCGGCAGCGGGACCCACGAGCAGTACTTC.

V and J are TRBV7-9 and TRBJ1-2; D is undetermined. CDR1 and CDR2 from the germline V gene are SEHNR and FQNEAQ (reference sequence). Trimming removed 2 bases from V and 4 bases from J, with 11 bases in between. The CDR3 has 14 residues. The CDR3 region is CASSLSSQVYGYTF. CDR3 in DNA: TGTGCCAGCAGCTTATCCTCACAAGTCTATGGCTACACCTTC.

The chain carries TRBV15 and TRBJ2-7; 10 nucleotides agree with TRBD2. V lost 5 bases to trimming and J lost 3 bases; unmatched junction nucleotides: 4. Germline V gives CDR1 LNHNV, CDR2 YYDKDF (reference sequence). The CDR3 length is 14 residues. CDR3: CATSPASGSYEQYF. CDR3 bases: TGTGCCACCAGCCCGGCTAGCGGGAGCTACGAGCAGTACTTC. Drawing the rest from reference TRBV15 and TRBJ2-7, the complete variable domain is DAMVIQNPRYQVTQFGKPVTLSCSQTLNHNVMYWYQQKSSQAPKLLFHYYDKDFNNEADTPDNFQSRRPNTSFCFLDIRSPGLGDTAMYLCATSPASGSYEQYFGPGTRLTVT.

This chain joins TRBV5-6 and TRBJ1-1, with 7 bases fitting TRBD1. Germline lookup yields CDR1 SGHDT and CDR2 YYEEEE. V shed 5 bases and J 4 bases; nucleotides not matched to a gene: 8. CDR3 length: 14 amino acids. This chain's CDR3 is CASRRQGLGTEAFF. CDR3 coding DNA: TGTGCCAGCAGGAGACAGGGACTAGGCACTGAAGCTTTCTTT.

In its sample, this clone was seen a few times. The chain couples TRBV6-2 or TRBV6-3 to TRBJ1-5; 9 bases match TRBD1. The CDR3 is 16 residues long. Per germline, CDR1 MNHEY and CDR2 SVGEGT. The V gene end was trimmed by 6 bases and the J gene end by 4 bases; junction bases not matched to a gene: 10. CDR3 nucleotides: TGTGCCAGCAGCTTACCCCGGGACAGGGCGAATCAGCCCCAGCATTTT. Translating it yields CASSLPRDRANQPQHF.

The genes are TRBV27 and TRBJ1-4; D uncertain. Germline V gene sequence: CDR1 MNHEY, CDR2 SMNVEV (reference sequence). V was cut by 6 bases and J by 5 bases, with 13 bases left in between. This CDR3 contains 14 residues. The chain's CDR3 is CASRRVGRNEKLFF. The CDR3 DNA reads TGTGCCAGCAGGAGGGTCGGAAGGAATGAAAAACTGTTTTTT.

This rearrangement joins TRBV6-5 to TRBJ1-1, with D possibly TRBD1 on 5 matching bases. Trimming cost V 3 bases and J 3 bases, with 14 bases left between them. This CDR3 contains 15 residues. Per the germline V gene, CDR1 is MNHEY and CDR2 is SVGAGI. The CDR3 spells CASSYRRGGHTEAFF. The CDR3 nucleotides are TGTGCCAGCAGTTATCGTCGCGGGGGACACACTGAAGCTTTCTTT.

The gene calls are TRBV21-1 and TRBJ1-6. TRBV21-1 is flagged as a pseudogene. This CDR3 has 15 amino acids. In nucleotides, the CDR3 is TGTGCCAGCAGCAAACCAGGCCGGGAGAATTCACCCCTCCACTTT. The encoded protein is CASSKPGRENSPLHF.

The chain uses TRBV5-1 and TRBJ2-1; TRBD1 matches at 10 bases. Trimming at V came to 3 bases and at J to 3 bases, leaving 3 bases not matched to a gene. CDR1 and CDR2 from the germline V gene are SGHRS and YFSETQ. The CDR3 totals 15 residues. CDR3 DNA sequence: TGCGCCAGCAGCTGGGGGACAGGGGTCTACAATGAGCAGTTCTTC. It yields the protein CASSWGTGVYNEQFF.

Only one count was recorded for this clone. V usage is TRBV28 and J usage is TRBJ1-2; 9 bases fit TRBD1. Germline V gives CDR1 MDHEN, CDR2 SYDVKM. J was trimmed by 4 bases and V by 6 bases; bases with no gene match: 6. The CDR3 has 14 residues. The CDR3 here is CASSLPGQGYGYTF. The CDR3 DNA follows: TGTGCCAGCAGCTTACCGGGACAGGGCTATGGCTACACCTTC.

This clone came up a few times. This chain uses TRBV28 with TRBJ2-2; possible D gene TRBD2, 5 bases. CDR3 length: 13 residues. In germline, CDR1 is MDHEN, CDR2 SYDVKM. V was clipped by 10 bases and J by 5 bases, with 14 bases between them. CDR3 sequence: CATRRRWTGELFF. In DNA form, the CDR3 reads TGTGCCACGAGGCGGAGGTGGACCGGGGAGCTGTTTTTT.

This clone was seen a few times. CDR3 coding DNA: TGCGCCAGCAGCCAAGATCGGCAGGCATCCTACGAGCAGTACTTC. Its protein product is CASSQDRQASYEQYF. The gene calls are TRBV4-3 and TRBJ2-7; D is undetermined. V was cut by 0 bases and J by 1 base, with 10 bases left in between. CDR1 and CDR2 from the germline V gene are LGHNA and YSLEER. The CDR3 loop spans 15 amino acids.

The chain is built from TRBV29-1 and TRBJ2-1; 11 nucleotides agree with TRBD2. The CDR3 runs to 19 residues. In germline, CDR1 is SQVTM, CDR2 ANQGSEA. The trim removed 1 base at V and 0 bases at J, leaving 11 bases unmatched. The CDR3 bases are TGCAGCGTTGAAGTCGTCCCGGGACTAGCGGCAAGCTCCTACAATGAGCAGTTCTTC. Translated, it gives CSVEVVPGLAASSYNEQFF.

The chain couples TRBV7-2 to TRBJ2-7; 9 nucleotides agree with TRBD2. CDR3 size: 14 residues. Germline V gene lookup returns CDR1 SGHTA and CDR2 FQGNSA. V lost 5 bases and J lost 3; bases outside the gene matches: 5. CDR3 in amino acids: CASSPGLAFYEQYF. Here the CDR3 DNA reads TGTGCCAGCAGCCCGGGACTAGCCTTCTACGAGCAGTACTTC.

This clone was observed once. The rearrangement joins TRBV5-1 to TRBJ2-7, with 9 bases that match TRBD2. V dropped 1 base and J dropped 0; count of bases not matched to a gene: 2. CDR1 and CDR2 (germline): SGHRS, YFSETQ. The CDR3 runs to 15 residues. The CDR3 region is CASSLLSGSSYEQYF. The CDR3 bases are TGCGCCAGCAGCTTGCTTAGCGGGAGCTCCTACGAGCAGTACTTC.

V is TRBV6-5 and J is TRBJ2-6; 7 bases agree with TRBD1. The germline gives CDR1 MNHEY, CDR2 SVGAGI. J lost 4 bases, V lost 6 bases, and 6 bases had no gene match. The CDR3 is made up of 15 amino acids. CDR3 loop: CASRTGTHGANVLTF. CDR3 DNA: TGTGCCAGCAGGACAGGGACACACGGGGCCAACGTCCTGACTTTC.

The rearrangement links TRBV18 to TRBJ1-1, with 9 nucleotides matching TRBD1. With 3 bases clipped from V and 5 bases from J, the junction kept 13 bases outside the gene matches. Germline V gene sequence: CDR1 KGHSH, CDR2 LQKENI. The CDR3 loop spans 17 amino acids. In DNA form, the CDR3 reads TGTGCCAGCTCACCCAACTTATGGACAGGGGATAGGACTGAAGCTTTCTTT. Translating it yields CASSPNLWTGDRTEAFF.